The rows below give T cell receptor beta chains drawn from one sample of a study of cytomegalovirus exposure and HLA in healthy donors. The protocol was immunoSEQ multiplex PCR, while the TCRdb copy is restricted to in-frame clones and leaves out a portion. The sample shows some 120,000 clones, roughly four fifths of them seen only once. The sequenced material came from PBMCs. All receptors derive from a woman aged 35 to 49 in good health and CMV-seropositive. Each CDR3 is given with its conserved first and last residue. Each record gives: V gene, J gene, clone size, D gene, CDR3 protein, CDR3 DNA. A D gene is named only where the DNA matches it firmly. Size values are once, few and many counts, or a class for expanded clones, and some rows have none.

TRBV6-6,TRBJ2-3,.,.,CASSLWGQGKDTQYF,TGTGCCAGCAGTTTATGGGGGCAAGGGAAAGATACGCAGTATTTT
TRBV6-5,TRBJ1-1,.,.,CASSYGGNTEAFF,TGTGCCAGCAGTTACGGCGGGAACACTGAAGCTTTCTTT
TRBV7-9,TRBJ1-2,few,.,CASSLGQGLGYTF,TGTGCCAGCAGCTTAGGCCAGGGCCTTGGCTACACCTTC
TRBV5-1,TRBJ1-2,.,TRBD1,CASSKDRPPYGYTF,TGCGCCAGCAGCAAGGACAGGCCCCCCTACGGCTACACCTTC
TRBV7-7,TRBJ1-4,.,TRBD1,CASSPRDSSSATNEKLFF,TGTGCTAGCAGCCCCCGGGACAGTAGCTCTGCAACTAATGAAAAACTGTTTTTT
TRBV4-3,TRBJ1-2,once,.,CASSEGTNLNYGYTF,TGCGCCAGCAGCGAGGGGACAAACCTTAACTATGGCTACACCTTC
TRBV4-2,TRBJ1-6,.,.,CASSQEGDSPLHF,TGTGCCAGCAGCCAAGAAGGAGATTCACCCCTCCACTTT
TRBV30,TRBJ1-4,.,TRBD1,CAWTRDRARKLFF,TGTGCCTGGACCCGGGACAGGGCGAGAAAACTGTTTTTT
TRBV19,TRBJ2-7,once,TRBD1,CASSILTGDEQYF,TGTGCCAGTAGTATCCTAACAGGGGACGAGCAGTACTTC
TRBV11-1,TRBJ2-7,few,.,CASSDSSSAGEQYF,TGTGCCAGCAGCGACTCCAGTTCCGCGGGGGAGCAGTACTTC
TRBV15,TRBJ2-7,.,.,CATSRINSYEQYF,TGTGCCACCAGCAGAATAAACAGCTACGAGCAGTACTTC
TRBV7-9,TRBJ2-7,.,TRBD2,CASSWTSGSYEQYF,TGTGCCAGCAGCTGGACTAGCGGGAGTTACGAGCAGTACTTC
TRBV28,TRBJ2-1,.,.,CASSSSQTGADEQFF,TGTGCCAGCAGTTCTTCCCAGACTGGCGCCGATGAGCAGTTCTTC
TRBV10-3,TRBJ2-1,.,TRBD1,CAIRDRGINNEQFF,TGTGCCATCAGGGACAGGGGTATCAACAATGAGCAGTTCTTC
TRBV19,TRBJ2-7,.,TRBD2,CASSPGTSGYEQYF,TGTGCCAGTAGTCCCGGGACTAGCGGTTACGAGCAGTACTTC
TRBV7-2,TRBJ2-7,.,TRBD2,CASSLRTSGYEQYF,TGTGCCAGCAGCTTGAGGACTAGCGGTTACGAGCAGTACTTC
TRBV10-3,TRBJ2-7,.,TRBD1,CAISARTGFGDYEQYF,TGTGCCATCAGTGCCAGGACAGGGTTCGGGGACTACGAGCAGTACTTC
TRBV27,TRBJ2-5,.,TRBD2,CASKGSTSGETQYF,TGTGCCAGCAAGGGATCCACTAGCGGGGAGACCCAGTACTTC
TRBV6-5,TRBJ1-5,.,.,CASSYLRDNQPQHF,TGTGCCAGCAGTTATCTCAGGGACAATCAGCCCCAGCATTTT
TRBV29-1,TRBJ1-1,.,.,CSVQLQGNTEAFF,TGCAGCGTCCAACTACAGGGGAACACTGAAGCTTTCTTT
TRBV19,TRBJ2-2,few,.,CASSISGIGELFF,TGTGCCAGTAGTATCTCGGGGATCGGGGAGCTGTTTTTT
TRBV4-3,TRBJ2-7,.,TRBD1,CASSPAGPGQGAYEQYF,TGCGCCAGCAGCCCCGCTGGGCCGGGACAGGGGGCCTACGAGCAGTACTTC
TRBV4-1,TRBJ2-7,.,.,CASSQDRMEDYEQYF,TGCGCCAGCAGCCAAGATAGGATGGAGGACTACGAGCAGTACTTC
TRBV6-6,TRBJ2-3,.,TRBD2,CASIRGTSGDTQYF,TGTGCCAGCATTCGCGGGACTAGCGGGGATACGCAGTATTTT
TRBV6-5,TRBJ2-1,few,.,CASSYSPPGNNEQFF,TGTGCCAGCAGTTACTCCCCCCCAGGTAACAATGAGCAGTTCTTC
TRBV5-6,TRBJ2-3,few,.,CASSLGLAGSDTQYF,TGTGCCAGCAGCTTGGGGCTAGCCGGCTCAGATACGCAGTATTTT
TRBV19,TRBJ2-1,.,.,CASNFGVGEQFF,TGTGCCAGTAATTTTGGAGTCGGTGAGCAGTTCTTC
TRBV7-6,TRBJ2-5,medium-sized,TRBD2,CASSLEAGGFETQYF,TGTGCCAGCAGCTTAGAAGCGGGGGGTTTTGAGACCCAGTACTTC
TRBV5-1,TRBJ1-1,.,.,CASSLVSGPNEAFF,TGCGCCAGCAGCTTGGTGAGCGGACCGAACGAAGCTTTCTTT
TRBV7-6,TRBJ2-1,.,TRBD2,CASSPSGLAFDEQFF,TGTGCCAGCAGCCCGTCGGGACTAGCGTTTGATGAGCAGTTCTTC
TRBV27,TRBJ2-3,.,TRBD2,CASSLMVLAGATDTQYF,TGTGCCAGCAGTTTAATGGTGCTAGCGGGAGCCACAGATACGCAGTATTTT
TRBV7-6,TRBJ2-2,.,.,CASSPTIQPAETNTGELFF,TGTGCCAGCAGCCCCACTATACAACCTGCGGAAACGAACACCGGGGAGCTGTTTTTT
TRBV5-1,TRBJ2-3,.,TRBD2,CASSLALASGSTDTQYF,TGCGCCAGCAGCTTGGCCTTGGCTAGCGGGAGCACAGATACGCAGTATTTT
TRBV4-3,TRBJ2-1,.,.,CASSQESSSSYNEQFF,TGCGCCAGCAGCCAAGAATCGTCGAGCTCCTACAATGAGCAGTTCTTC
TRBV28,TRBJ2-7,.,.,CASSFAGQLSYEQYF,TGTGCCAGCAGTTTTGCGGGACAGCTTTCCTACGAGCAGTACTTC
TRBV25-1,TRBJ1-2,.,.,CAAYGYYGYTF,TGTGCCGCCTACGGTTACTATGGCTACACCTTC
TRBV2,TRBJ1-3,.,TRBD1,CASGPGQGAHTIYF,TGTGCCAGTGGGCCCGGGCAGGGGGCCCATACCATATATTTT
TRBV14,TRBJ2-7,.,TRBD1,CASSQTGVWYEQYF,TGTGCCAGCAGCCAAACAGGGGTTTGGTACGAGCAGTACTTC
TRBV4-3,TRBJ1-2,.,.,CASSPGNNYGYTF,TGCGCCAGCAGCCCCGGGAATAACTATGGCTACACCTTC
TRBV27,TRBJ2-7,few,TRBD2,CASSPGTSGYEQYF,TGTGCCAGCAGTCCCGGGACTAGCGGCTACGAGCAGTACTTC
TRBV4-2,TRBJ1-1,.,.,CASSQERAHTEAFF,TGTGCCAGCAGCCAAGAGCGGGCTCACACTGAAGCTTTCTTT
TRBV15,TRBJ1-1,.,.,CATSRGGGSITEAFF,TGTGCCACCAGCAGAGGGGGAGGCAGTATAACTGAAGCTTTCTTT
TRBV15,TRBJ2-2,.,.,CAVSTYTGELFF,TGTGCCGTATCAACTTACACCGGGGAGCTGTTTTTT
TRBV6-5,TRBJ1-5,.,.,CASSWGVSNQPQHF,TGTGCCAGCAGTTGGGGGGTCAGCAATCAGCCCCAGCATTTT
TRBV9,TRBJ1-1,.,.,CASSSLTGNIEAFF,TGTGCCAGCAGCTCCCTGACGGGGAACATTGAAGCTTTCTTT
TRBV9,TRBJ2-1,once,TRBD2,CASSFTSGLNEQFF,TGTGCCAGCAGCTTCACTAGCGGTTTGAATGAGCAGTTCTTC
TRBV19,TRBJ1-5,.,TRBD1,CASSGQGGQPQHF,TGTGCCAGTAGCGGACAGGGTGGGCAGCCCCAGCATTTT
TRBV9,TRBJ2-1,.,TRBD2,CASSSFSGRPTTSYNEQFF,TGTGCCAGCAGTAGCTTTAGCGGGAGGCCCACAACCTCCTACAATGAGCAGTTCTTC
TRBV7-9,TRBJ1-4,.,.,CASSLAGGLEKLFF,TGTGCCAGCAGCTTAGCGGGGGGATTAGAAAAACTGTTTTTT
TRBV27,TRBJ2-7,.,.,CASSPVPLDEQYF,TGTGCCAGCAGTCCTGTTCCCCTTGACGAGCAGTACTTC
TRBV2,TRBJ1-5,.,.,CASSVPGGATLSDQPQHF,TGTGCCAGCAGTGTTCCGGGGGGTGCCACACTATCCGATCAGCCCCAGCATTTT
TRBV9,TRBJ1-1,.,TRBD1,CASSVATPGGEAFF,TGTGCCAGCAGCGTAGCTACCCCAGGGGGTGAAGCTTTCTTT
TRBV2,TRBJ2-7,.,.,CASSFLDSSYEQYF,TGTGCCAGCAGCTTTCTTGACAGTTCCTACGAGCAGTACTTC
TRBV7-2,TRBJ2-5,.,TRBD2,CASSALAGGPETQYF,TGTGCCAGCAGCGCCCTAGCGGGGGGGCCGGAGACCCAGTACTTC
TRBV5-4,TRBJ2-3,.,TRBD2,CASSFISGGTDTQYF,TGTGCCAGCAGCTTCATAAGCGGGGGGACGGATACGCAGTATTTT